This T cell receptor (beta chain) appears in the sequencing data of a study of blood T cell repertoires in COVID-19. About the research overall: There were acute and convalescent COVID-19 samples, and they came from the United States, Italy and Spain. Nucleic acid was either cDNA or gDNA, and it came from T cells, B-cell-depleted T cells, or PBMCs.

In the source study's methods: Reference gene primer amplification in the assay estimated nucleated cell counts. TCRdb keeps only in-frame clones here, not all; method: immunoSEQ multiplex PCR. That table gives V, J and clone size, and the DNA gave D and trimming. Of roughly 80,000 clones in the sample, more than 90% are singletons; the top ten hold 16%. The CDR3 covers 16 residues. Trimming removed 0 bases from V and 0 bases from J, with 9 bases in between. Germline V gene lookup returns CDR1 LNHNV and CDR2 YYDKDF (reference sequence). This clone was observed once. This sequence originates from a woman aged 80 or older with active or convalescent COVID-19. The sequencing input was peripheral blood. The J gene is TRBJ1-3, the V gene TRBV15; no reliable D call. The CDR3 sequence: CATSREGGISGNTIYF. CDR3 bases: TGTGCCACCAGCAGAGAGGGAGGGATCTCTGGAAACACCATATATTTT.